The clone carrying this T cell receptor (beta chain) was found once. Its matching antigen is unknown. This sample was taken from a study of T cell responses to AZD1222 COVID-19 vaccine. Broader study findings: Donors were largely white British and mainly female; clonal diversity was possibly underestimated. Repertoires in all cases were sampled only once the peak T cell response had passed.

Sequencing was performed with immunoSEQ multiplex PCR; in TCRdb, only in-frame clones are kept and a portion is missing. The sample records 120,000 to 150,000 clones, 91% being singletons. The CDR3 sequence is 13 residues long. From germline, CDR1 is SGHTA and CDR2 FQGNSA. V lost 5 bases and J lost 6, with 10 bases in between. This material consisted of peripheral blood, taken on day 0 of AZD1222 vaccination. The receptor comes from an adult in good health. The genes are TRBV7-2 and TRBJ2-2; no reliable D call. The CDR3 protein is CASSINPPGELFF. In DNA, the CDR3 is TGTGCCAGCAGCATAAACCCCCCCGGGGAGCTGTTTTTT.